The present TCR beta chain was sequenced within a study of T cell repertoires in cytomegalovirus infection. Study-level information: It can be stated that public TCR beta signatures indicated CMV infection as well as a matching HLA type.

A remark on this clonotype: The antigen remains undetermined.

Notes on the study in general: In two of eight donors, the top clonotype was HLA-C-restricted CMV-specific.

Each CDR3 protein gets one entry after TCRdb re-called the reads with MiXCR. The sample gives about 740,000 distinct CDR3 sequences, less than 40% of which show up once; roughly 2.9% is in the top ten. Germline CDR1 is MDHEN and CDR2 is SYDVKM. V was pared by 5 bases and J by 5 bases, with 9 bases of the junction left unmatched. CDR3 size: 16 residues. The sequenced material came from PBMCs. This clonotype was obtained from a human donor in good health (CMV status not recorded). Some clones in this sample may be carry-over from other donors' samples. The V call is TRBV28, the J call TRBJ2-5, with TRBD2 matching over 12 bases. CDR3 DNA sequence: TGTGCCAGCAGTACTAGCGGGAGGCAAAAGGGGGAGACCCAGTACTTC. This sequence encodes CASSTSGRQKGETQYF.